The sequence of this T cell receptor (beta chain) was determined in a study of cytomegalovirus exposure and HLA in healthy donors. The V segment lost 4 bases and the J segment 1 base; nucleotides outside the gene matches: 12. The CDR3 covers 17 residues. Germline V lookup: CDR1 SGDLS, CDR2 YYNGEE. The PCR made use of 60 Vbeta and 13 Jbeta primers. Sequencing used immunoSEQ multiplex PCR; TCRdb keeps in-frame clones, though not all of them. The sample gives 90,000 to 120,000 clones, about 68% of which show up once; 3% to 4% is in the top ten. This clone has just a few counts. The specimen sequenced was PBMCs. The TCR was taken from a man aged 25 to 45 in good health and CMV-seropositive. This sequence joins TRBV9 and TRBJ2-3; TRBD1 matches at 7 bases. CDR3 sequence (DNA): TGTGCCAGCAGCCCACCCTGGGGCCAGGGGGGCACAGATACGCAGTATTTT. This encodes CASSPPWGQGGTDTQYF.